This T cell receptor (beta chain) was sequenced in a study of Tregs in tolerant kidney transplant recipients. Study findings and constraints: Tregs expanded with activated donor B cells seemed most donor-specific. Findings come from small patient numbers and require larger validation. This study did not directly address biological reproducibility.

Germline CDR1 is GTSNPN and CDR2 is SVGIG (reference sequence). This CDR3 comprises 18 residues. The V gene end was trimmed by 8 bases and the J gene end by 2 bases; junction bases not matched to a gene: 21. Unstimulated regulatory T cells (CD4+CD25+CD127-), CD4+CD25- non-regulatory cells, CD4 and CD8 cells were FACS-sorted from thawed PBMCs. The protocol was immunoSEQ multiplex PCR, while the TCRdb copy is restricted to in-frame clones and leaves out a portion. The sample has 92,000 or so clones; roughly nine tenths are singletons. Notes on this clone: Its antigen is not identified.

Sequenced material: CD8+ T cells from blood. The chain joins TRBV30 to TRBJ1-2; 9 bases are a match to TRBD1. The receptor was isolated from a human donor in good health. DNA of the CDR3: TGTGCCGCGGTCGGATATCTTGGGGACAGGGCCCGAAACTATGGCTACACCTTC. As protein: CAAVGYLGDRARNYGYTF.